The TCR beta chain under discussion was sequenced for a study of blood T cell repertoires in COVID-19. Study background: T cells, B-cell-depleted T cells, or PBMCs provided the cDNA or gDNA that served as material.

Per germline, CDR1 SQVTM and CDR2 ANQGSEA. CDR3 length equals 19 residues. J gave up 3 bases and V 4 bases, and 19 bases lay outside the gene matches. The data were produced by immunoSEQ multiplex PCR, yet TCRdb's version contains in-frame clones alone and is incomplete. The sample has around 280,000 clones; roughly 86% are singletons. This sequence originates from a woman in her twenties or thirties who had recovered from COVID-19. This chain joins TRBV29-1 and TRBJ1-1; 11 bases align to TRBD1. Input material: peripheral blood. This CDR3 is CSVVRVGRTGGYLDTEAFF. In DNA, the CDR3 is TGCAGCGTTGTTCGTGTGGGGAGGACAGGGGGCTATCTTGACACTGAAGCTTTCTTT.